The 18 T cell receptor beta chains presented below share a single source sample, sequenced in a study of human T cells and chemical hapten exposure. TCRdb re-called the RACE reads through MiXCR, storing one row per CDR3 protein. The sample includes about 65,000 distinct CDR3 sequences, approximately 6.1% of them seen just once. Time point meaning: healthy volunteer bleed at 6 weeks. RNA extraction used unfractionated whole blood as the source of total RNA. The sample comprised whole blood. The receptors were gathered from a female donor in good health. Some clones in this sample may be carry-over from other donors' samples.

As concerns this clonotype: This may stem from a read error, because a much larger clone lies one nucleotide away. The chain carries TRBV6-1 and TRBJ2-3; TRBD1 might be the D (6 bases). Germline-derived CDR1 and CDR2 are MNHNS and SASEGT. This CDR3 is built from 15 residues. The CDR3 here is CASSKGRPGADTQCF. DNA of the CDR3: TGTGCCAGCAGTAAGGGCCGCCCAGGGGCAGATACGCAGTGTTTT.

The V call is TRBV27, the J call TRBJ1-1, with D maybe TRBD1 (6 bases). The CDR3 covers 15 residues. Trimming removed 2 bases from V and 5 bases from J, with 15 bases in between. Germline V lookup: CDR1 MNHEY, CDR2 SMNVEV (reference sequence). CDR3 sequence reads: CASSLGRQGYTEAFF. Written as DNA, the CDR3 is TGTGCCAGCAGTTTAGGACGCCAGGGGTATACTGAAGCTTTCTTT.

This clonotype was counted only a few times. The chain couples TRBV11-2 to TRBJ2-3; D gene ambiguous. This CDR3 has 13 residues. V gave up 3 bases and J gave up 6 bases, with 10 bases separating them. Germline V lookup: CDR1 SGHAT, CDR2 FQNNGV. CDR3 in amino acids: CASSFPNTDTQYF. In nucleotides, the CDR3 is TGTGCCAGCAGCTTCCCAAACACGGATACGCAGTATTTT.

The chain joins TRBV12-3 or TRBV12-4 to TRBJ2-7; the D is unclear. CDR3 length: 12 amino acids. CDR3 bases: TGTGCATCCCGGGCAGGAGAGGACGAGCAGTACTTC. Its protein product is CASRAGEDEQYF.

This clonotype came up a few times. CDR3: CASSLGGGPTEAFF. Here the CDR3 DNA reads TGCGCCAGCAGCTTGGGCGGGGGGCCCACTGAAGCTTTCTTT. This rearrangement joins TRBV5-1 to TRBJ1-1, with D tentatively TRBD1 (6 bases). Deletions cut 0 bases from V and 4 bases from J, with 10 bases between. Germline lookup yields CDR1 SGHRS and CDR2 YFSETQ. The CDR3 spans 14 residues.

In this sample, this clonotype turned up many times. The chain carries TRBV2 and TRBJ2-3, with 7 nucleotides matching TRBD2. Germline trimming cut 3 bases from V and 1 base from J; bases unmatched to any gene: 10. Germline assignment: CDR1 SNHLY and CDR2 FYNNEI. CDR3 size: 17 residues. Here the CDR3 reads CASSDLQTSLGTDTQYF. DNA for the CDR3: TGTGCCAGCAGTGACCTTCAGACTAGCCTCGGCACAGATACGCAGTATTTT.

This clonotype has a count of ten or more. V gene TRBV20-1 combines with J gene TRBJ2-5, with D tentatively TRBD1 (5 bases). The V and J ends lost 1 base and 4 bases respectively, with 13 bases between them. The CDR3 runs 14 residues. The germline CDR1 and CDR2 sequences are DFQATT and SNEGSKA (reference sequence). CDR3 DNA: TGCAGTGCTAGAGCTGGACAAGAGTCAGAGACCCAGTACTTC. Translating gives CSARAGQESETQYF.

This clonotype was detected many times. The chain recombines TRBV4-1 with TRBJ2-7; tentatively, D is TRBD2 (5 bases). Between the trimmed V and J ends, which lost 1 base and 7 bases, there was a span of 17 bases. This CDR3 contains 15 residues. Germline assignment: CDR1 MGHRA and CDR2 YSYEKL. This chain's CDR3 is CASSQAAGKFSEQYF. CDR3 in DNA: TGCGCCAGCAGCCAAGCCGCCGGGAAGTTCTCGGAGCAGTACTTC.

The V and J genes are TRBV27 and TRBJ1-6; D is unclear. Germline V lookup: CDR1 MNHEY, CDR2 SMNVEV (reference sequence). V lost 0 bases to trimming and J lost 10 bases, with 16 bases between them. This CDR3 is built from 16 residues. DNA for the CDR3: TGTGCCAGCAGTTTATCATGGGATGGGGAGGGCTCACCCCTCCACTTT. Encoded protein: CASSLSWDGEGSPLHF.

This clonotype was counted many times. The genes are TRBV7-6 and TRBJ1-5, with D hard to call. The CDR3 runs 14 residues. Germline values: CDR1 SGHVS, CDR2 FNYEAQ. V gave up 1 base and J gave up 6 bases, with 10 bases separating them. CDR3 sequence: CASSLEPSSQPQHF. CDR3 coding DNA: TGTGCCAGCAGCTTAGAACCGTCTAGTCAGCCCCAGCATTTT.

This clonotype was seen more than once but under ten times. The V and J genes are TRBV12-3 or TRBV12-4 and TRBJ2-1; 8 bases map to TRBD2. Trimming took 7 bases from V and 8 from J; bases not matched to a gene: 4. The CDR3 runs 12 residues. CDR3: CASTQREYEQFF. The CDR3 bases are TGTGCCAGCACCCAGCGGGAGTATGAGCAGTTCTTC.

The table lists this clonotype with many counts. This rearrangement joins TRBV20-1 to TRBJ2-3; tentatively, D is TRBD1 or TRBD2 (5 bases each). CDR3 length: 15 residues. V gave up 0 bases and J gave up 2 bases, with 12 bases separating them. Germline CDR1 reads DFQATT; CDR2 reads SNEGSKA (reference sequence). CDR3 residues: CSARDVGTLTDTQYF. CDR3 coding DNA: TGCAGTGCTAGAGATGTTGGGACCCTCACAGATACGCAGTATTTT.

The sample holds many counts of this clonotype. The chain couples TRBV29-1 to TRBJ1-1; possibly TRBD1 for D (6 bases). The CDR3 is 13 residues long. V lost 1 base and J lost 2, with 8 bases in between. Germline lookup yields CDR1 SQVTM and CDR2 ANQGSEA. The CDR3 sequence: CSVEAGTNTEAFF. CDR3 DNA sequence: TGCAGCGTTGAAGCAGGGACAAACACTGAAGCTTTCTTT.

Points on this clonotype: A much larger clone differs by one base, so this may be a read error. The chain is built from TRBV20-1 and TRBJ2-3; 10 bases align to TRBD2. V was pared by 4 bases and J by 2 bases, with 9 bases of the junction left unmatched. Germline assignment: CDR1 DFQATT and CDR2 SNEGSKA (reference sequence). CDR3 length equals 16 residues. DNA of the CDR3: TGCAGTGCTACCCCTACAGCGGGAGGGATCACAGATACGCAGTATTTT. It specifies CSATPTAGGITDTQYF.

The chain recombines TRBV15 with TRBJ1-1, with TRBD1 matching 7 bases. V lost 1 base, J lost 8 bases, and 13 bases stayed unmatched. Germline-derived CDR1 and CDR2 are LNHNV and YYDKDF (reference sequence). The CDR3 runs to 16 residues. CDR3 region: CATSRGAFPGTEEAFF. As DNA, the CDR3 is TGTGCCACCAGCAGAGGCGCGTTCCCTGGGACAGAAGAAGCTTTCTTT.

The chain has TRBV5-1 and TRBJ2-7; D remains unclear. Germline assignment: CDR1 SGHRS and CDR2 YFSETQ. Trimming removed 4 bases at V and 7 bases at J, with 15 bases between. The CDR3 contains 13 residues. The CDR3 DNA is TGCGCCAGCAGCATTCTACAGATGGGTGAGCAGTACTTC. This codes for CASSILQMGEQYF.

This clonotype was seen repeatedly, ten times or more. The rearrangement links TRBV15 to TRBJ2-7, with D maybe TRBD1 (6 bases). In germline, CDR1 is LNHNV, CDR2 YYDKDF (reference sequence). V was pared by 0 bases and J by 6 bases, with 12 bases between. The CDR3 contains 14 residues. DNA for the CDR3: TGTGCCACCAGCAGAGAAATACAGGGAACCGAGCAGTACTTC. It yields the protein CATSREIQGTEQYF. Combining the CDR3 with reference TRBV15 and TRBJ2-7 gives the whole variable domain DAMVIQNPRYQVTQFGKPVTLSCSQTLNHNVMYWYQQKSSQAPKLLFHYYDKDFNNEADTPDNFQSRRPNTSFCFLDIRSPGLGDTAMYLCATSREIQGTEQYFGPGTRLTVT.

This clonotype has more than one count but fewer than ten. This chain uses TRBV6-2 or TRBV6-3 with TRBJ1-5, with TRBD1 matching over 9 bases. The germline V gene has CDR1 MNHEY and CDR2 SVGEGT. The length of the CDR3 is 16 residues. V was clipped by 7 bases and J by 3 bases; unmatched bases: 10. CDR3 amino acids: CASTFGQGRDNQPQHF. CDR3 nucleotide sequence: TGTGCCAGCACCTTTGGACAGGGGAGGGACAATCAGCCCCAGCATTTT.